This T cell receptor (beta chain) emerged from a study of T-cell reconstitution after alpha-beta-depleted transplantation in children (dated by TCRdb to about 2016). About the full investigation: T-cell immune reconstitution after TCRalphabeta/CD19-depleted allogeneic hematopoietic cell transplantation in children was quantitatively tracked in the study by means of TCR repertoire profiling.

Broad study findings and their caveats: The high TCRbeta diversity at day 60 in some patients was ascribed to recipient T cells and intrathymic progenitors that had survived conditioning. The apparently early recovery of alphabetaT-cell counts about two months after transplant reportedly depended on only several hundred rapidly expanded clones that came from non-depleted graft cells. Over the following months the frequencies of hyperexpanded clones went down, and after one year T-cell counts and TCRbeta diversity were mostly credited to newly produced T cells.

This clonotype appeared many times. The antigen this receptor binds is unknown. No much larger clonotype is one base removed from it; base qualities were not supplied. V and J are truncated by 4 bases and 4 bases respectively, leaving an intervening sequence of 18 bases. In the germline V gene, CDR1 corresponds to SGHRS and CDR2 to YFSETQ. From cysteine to phenylalanine, the CDR3 is 16 amino acids long. The CDR3 DNA has 48 bases and is translated from base 1. Preparation of the library involved PCR. These reads were obtained on an Illumina HiSeq 2500. TCR libraries were prepared with molecular barcoding, using unique molecular identifiers to normalize TCRbeta repertoire quantification. TCRdb trimmed public reads at Q25 via fastp, called clones via MiXCR and kept in-frame beta chains. Each CDR3 protein gets just one entry, which takes the most common genes and DNA from the rows behind it. The sample table contains 85,000 to 120,000 distinct CDR3 sequences; only one count was recorded for 7.5% to 9.5% of them. The biggest ten clones account for roughly 15% of the sample.

What the treatment or condition label conveys for this sample: allogeneic hematopoietic cell transplantation with graft depleted of TCRalphabeta T cells and CD19 B cells. Transplant recipients were children who received TCRalphabeta/CD19-depleted allogeneic hematopoietic cell grafts. Specimen: PBMCs, collected before TCRalphabeta/CD19-depleted stem cell transplant. The TCR originated in a boy younger than 10 with acute lymphoblastic leukemia, due to receive a stem cell transplant. The chain is encoded by TRBV5-1 joined to TRBJ1-3; the D segment could be TRBD1, given 5 matching bases. The nucleotides read TGCGCCAGCAGCCGGGACTACCAGGGCTCCGGAAACACCATATATTTT. Translated, this is CASSRDYQGSGNTIYF.